What follows describes a single T cell receptor beta chain. Researchers ran the PCR with 60 Vbeta and 13 Jbeta primers. Libraries were prepared by immunoSEQ multiplex PCR; TCRdb keeps only in-frame clonotypes and omits some of them. In the table there are approximately 190,000 clones, around 83% of which are singletons. This sample was included in a study of cytomegalovirus exposure and HLA in healthy donors. Germline lookup yields CDR1 LNHDA and CDR2 SQIVND (reference sequence). Trimming removed 5 bases from V and 2 bases from J; junction bases left unmatched: 6. The CDR3 covers 14 residues. This chain uses TRBV19 with TRBJ2-7; TRBD2 matches 7 bases. Sample: PBMCs. The receptor's source is a young woman in good health and CMV-seronegative. The CDR3 region is CASSGLADTYEQYF. CDR3 nucleotide sequence: TGTGCCAGTAGTGGTCTAGCGGATACCTACGAGCAGTACTTC.